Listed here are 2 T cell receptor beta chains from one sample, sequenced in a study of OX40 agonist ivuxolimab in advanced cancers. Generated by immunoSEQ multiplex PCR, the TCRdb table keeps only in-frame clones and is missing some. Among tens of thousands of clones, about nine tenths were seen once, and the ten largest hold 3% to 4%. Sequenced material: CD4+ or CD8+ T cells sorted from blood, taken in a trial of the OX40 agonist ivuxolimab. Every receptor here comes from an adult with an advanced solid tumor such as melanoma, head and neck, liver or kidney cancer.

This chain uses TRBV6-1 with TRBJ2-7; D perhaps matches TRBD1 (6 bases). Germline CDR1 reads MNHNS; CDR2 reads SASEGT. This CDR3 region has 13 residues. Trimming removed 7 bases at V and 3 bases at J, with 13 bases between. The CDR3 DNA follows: TGTGCCAGCAAGGAAAACAGGGACTACGAGCAGTACTTC. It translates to CASKENRDYEQYF.

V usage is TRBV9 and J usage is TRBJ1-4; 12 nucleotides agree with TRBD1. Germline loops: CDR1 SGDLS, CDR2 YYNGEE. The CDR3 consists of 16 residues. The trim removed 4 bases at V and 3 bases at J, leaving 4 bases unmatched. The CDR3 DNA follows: TGTGCCAGCAGCCCGGGACAGGGGGCTTCTAATGAAAAACTGTTTTTT. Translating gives CASSPGQGASNEKLFF.